This T cell receptor (beta chain) was sequenced in a study of beta chain features in type 1 diabetes (dated by TCRdb to 2016 to 2019). Notes on the research overall: Mean age, gender distribution, total cell number and subset yield did not differ between patients and healthy donors. A total of 107,917,701 sorted cells were examined across all samples, and the number of cells per subset was strongly correlated with RNA yield. The study compared TCRB repertoires of sorted circulating CD4+ T cell subsets between recently diagnosed type 1 diabetes patients and matched healthy donors. Regulatory and stem cell-like memory subsets were obtained from only 8 patients and roughly 8 healthy donors, while naive and central memory subsets were obtained from all 30 or so donors.

A single peripheral blood draw of roughly 0.11 L on average was collected from each donor into heparinised tubes. A BD FACSAria II was used to sort naive, central memory, regulatory and stem cell-like memory CD4+ T cells with a panel that included CD45RO, CCR7, CD25, CD127, CD95 and CD27. All sorted populations exceeded 98% purity. PBMCs were isolated right away by Lymphoprep density gradient centrifugation and were stained directly, without culture. To minimize batch effects, samples were stained and sorted in pairs, one healthy donor with one patient per experiment. The V end loses 2 bases and the J end loses 7 bases, and a stretch of 12 bases separates them. Including cysteine and phenylalanine, the CDR3 has 13 amino acids. Kept here is only the CDR3 DNA, which spans 39 bases and is read in frame from base 1. CDR1 and CDR2 (GTSNPN, SVGIG) derive from the germline V gene (reference sequence). This clone came up once. It has no known antigen specificity. There are no base qualities to consult, and no much larger clone falls within one base.

The entire isolated RNA was reverse transcribed using the High Capacity cDNA Reverse Transcription Kit, and thus expressed TCRB transcripts were sequenced. Deep immunoSEQ sequencing was applied to naive, central memory and regulatory T cell samples, giving an average of approximately 3.8 million total reads per sample. Sorted cells were lysed in RLT buffer, and RNA was extracted using DNase-treated RNeasy Micro or Mini kits according to cell number. Each cell subset was processed on its own to prevent cross-contamination, while patient and healthy donor samples were processed together. The immunoSEQ multiplex PCR was used to amplify TCRB sequences from cDNA, generating 87-bp fragments that spanned the CDR3 region. The amplicons were sequenced using the Illumina HiSeq platform. From the authors' description of their analysis: PCR bias was corrected computationally using synthetic template baselines, and reads within Hamming distance 2 were collapsed, with unmergeable singletons discarded. Reads were aligned against IMGT to assign V, D and J genes, CDR3 length and insertions or deletions at six rearrangement sites. Clonotype counts were normalized to sorted cell number within each subset before computing true diversity and Gini coefficients with the tcR R package. The overlap coefficient, calculated on TCRB nucleotide sequences, was used to quantify repertoire sharing. Out-of-frame TCRB sequences from naive cells were analyzed to stand in for the pre-selection repertoire. Sourced from immuneACCESS, this table was stored by TCRdb with only in-frame sequences that have V and J called. A share of the clones is absent; for the studies checked, an unresolved V gene accounts for under half, and the remainder has no known explanation. The D gene and trimming were derived from the DNA, and the V and J assignments and clone size from that table. The sample contains 160,000 or so clones, almost 65% of them found a single time. The biggest ten clones account for around 0.08% of the sample.

Beyond this particular receptor, the publication reports: At VDJ recombination sites, patients with type 1 diabetes made fewer insertions and deleted more nucleotides, a pattern implying thymic rearrangement abnormalities. Because the HLA sub-analyses included only small numbers of individuals, any influence of HLA type on TCRB rearrangement was left unresolved. Naive, central memory and regulatory TCRB repertoires appeared more similar among patients than among healthy donors. A moderate but significant shortening of TCRB CDR3 length was observed in type 1 diabetes patients in all four CD4+ subsets. Shorter templates might be favored by PCR, yet because patient and control samples were amplified and corrected together, any such skew would affect both groups equally. Because cDNA was sequenced instead of genomic DNA, highly expressing activated cells could be over-represented, though the groups showed no difference in activation or CD3 levels.

The rearranged chain carries TRBV30 and TRBJ1-5, and the D gene may be TRBD1, 5 bases matching. This clonotype originated in a man aged 25 to 45 with type 1 diabetes. The sample taken for sequencing was naive CD4+ T cells from blood. What this sample's cell subset or site label stands for: true naive CD4+ T cells. The CDR3 region: CAWSSMGDQPQHF. The bases are TGTGCCTGGAGTTCGATGGGGGACCAGCCCCAGCATTTT.